The rows below give T cell receptor beta chains drawn from one sample of a study of T cells after posttransplantation cyclophosphamide. The method was immunoSEQ multiplex PCR; TCRdb's version includes in-frame clones alone and lacks a portion of them. The sample has about 28,000 clones, approximately 90% seen once. Sequencing input: PBMCs. These receptors came from a man aged 50-60 years. Both conserved end residues are part of each CDR3. A D gene is named only where the DNA matches it firmly. Not every row has a clone size; where given, it reads once, few, many or a size class.

CDR3aa | CDR3nt | d_gene | j_gene | v_gene | len | abundance
CASSPRTAGNEQFF | TGTGCCAGCAGCCCTCGAACGGCGGGCAATGAGCAGTTCTTC | . | TRBJ2-1 | TRBV4-2 | 14 | once
CASSLSQAGSGELFF | TGCGCCAGCAGCTTGTCCCAAGCGGGGTCCGGGGAGCTGTTTTTT | TRBD2 | TRBJ2-2 | TRBV5-1 | 15 | .
CATSRDRGTGTYGYTF | TGTGCCACCAGCAGAGATAGGGGGACAGGAACCTATGGCTACACCTTC | TRBD1 | TRBJ1-2 | TRBV15 | 16 | .
CASPPRPGTGGGRDGTQYF | TGTGCCAGCCCCCCTCGCCCCGGGACAGGGGGCGGCCGTGACGGTACGCAGTATTTT | TRBD1 | TRBJ2-3 | TRBV28 | 19 | .
CASSYSLAYEQYF | TGTGCCAGCAGTTACTCCCTAGCCTACGAGCAGTACTTC | . | TRBJ2-7 | TRBV6-6 | 13 | .
CASSLTGWGYTF | TGCGCCAGCAGCTTGACCGGGTGGGGCTACACCTTC | . | TRBJ1-2 | TRBV5-1 | 12 | .
CATSPHLATNEKLFF | TGTGCCACCAGCCCACATTTGGCAACTAATGAAAAACTGTTTTTT | . | TRBJ1-4 | TRBV15 | 15 | .
CASRVEGGVGVTQYF | TGTGCCAGCCGAGTTGAAGGCGGGGTAGGGGTGACCCAGTACTTC | . | TRBJ2-5 | TRBV7-8 | 15 | .
CASSFYRPQAGNTIYF | TGTGCCAGCAGCTTCTATCGACCGCAGGCTGGAAACACCATATATTTT | . | TRBJ1-3 | TRBV7-2 | 16 | .
CASSRPGRYEQYF | TGTGCCAGCAGCCGGCCTGGGCGCTACGAGCAGTACTTC | . | TRBJ2-7 | TRBV7-2 | 13 | .
CASSLSPAVQPQHF | TGTGCCAGCAGCTTAAGCCCGGCGGTCCAGCCCCAGCATTTT | . | TRBJ1-5 | TRBV7-2 | 14 | .
CASSHPQGEKLFF | TGTGCCAGCAGCCATCCTCAGGGGGAAAAACTGTTTTTT | . | TRBJ1-4 | TRBV5-6 | 13 | .
CASSAYAGLETQYF | TGTGCCAGCAGTGCTTACGCAGGGTTAGAGACCCAGTACTTC | . | TRBJ2-5 | TRBV28 | 14 | .
CAWTFQGGNTEAFF | TGTGCCTGGACCTTCCAGGGAGGGAACACTGAAGCTTTCTTT | . | TRBJ1-1 | TRBV30 | 14 | .
CATGQAYEQYF | TGTGCCACCGGACAGGCCTACGAGCAGTACTTC | TRBD1 | TRBJ2-7 | TRBV6-1 | 11 | .
CASSAIWGHDGYTF | TGTGCCAGCAGTGCAATATGGGGACATGATGGCTACACCTTC | . | TRBJ1-2 | TRBV11-3 | 14 | .
CASSSAAIGGWADTQYF | TGCGCCAGCAGCTCAGCGGCCATTGGGGGGTGGGCAGATACGCAGTATTTT | . | TRBJ2-3 | TRBV5-1 | 17 | .
CASSVGAGGWSEQFF | TGTGCCAGCAGCGTAGGAGCGGGAGGGTGGAGTGAGCAGTTCTTC | TRBD2 | TRBJ2-1 | TRBV9 | 15 | .
CASSDERGGNEKLFF | TGTGCCAGCAGTGATGAAAGGGGGGGAAATGAAAAACTGTTTTTT | . | TRBJ1-4 | TRBV28 | 15 | .
CASTRTFSYEQYF | TGTGCCAGCACCCGGACATTCTCCTACGAGCAGTACTTC | . | TRBJ2-7 | TRBV11-2 | 13 | .
CASSHRIYGYTF | TGTGCCAGCTCCCACAGGATCTATGGCTACACCTTC | . | TRBJ1-2 | TRBV6-1 | 12 | .
CASSLPGQGPYEQYF | TGTGCCAGCAGCCTTCCGGGACAGGGCCCCTACGAGCAGTACTTC | TRBD1 | TRBJ2-7 | TRBV2 | 15 | .
CASSLSSGRARTGELFF | TGTGCCAGCAGCTTGTCTAGCGGGAGGGCCCGAACCGGGGAGCTGTTTTTT | TRBD2 | TRBJ2-2 | TRBV5-6 | 17 | once
CASSTNPGGGVETQYF | TGTGCCAGCAGCACCAACCCGGGGGGAGGCGTGGAGACCCAGTACTTC | TRBD2 | TRBJ2-5 | TRBV7-3 | 16 | .
CASSSVSSGQVPYEQYF | TGTGCCAGCAGTTCAGTATCATCCGGACAGGTGCCCTACGAGCAGTACTTC | TRBD1 | TRBJ2-7 | TRBV27 | 17 | .
CASSLELAEETQYF | TGTGCCAGCAGCTTGGAACTAGCTGAAGAGACCCAGTACTTC | . | TRBJ2-5 | TRBV5-4 | 14 | few
CASSPDTLLYNEQFF | TGTGCCAGCAGCCCGGACACCTTACTCTACAATGAGCAGTTCTTC | . | TRBJ2-1 | TRBV5-6 | 15 | .
CASSRSEGTSGGTWNEQFF | TGTGCCAGCAGCCGTAGCGAAGGGACTAGCGGGGGTACGTGGAATGAGCAGTTCTTC | TRBD2 | TRBJ2-1 | TRBV7-9 | 19 | .
CASSPPFSYSGNTIYF | TGTGCCAGCTCACCACCTTTCAGTTACTCTGGAAACACCATATATTTT | . | TRBJ1-3 | TRBV18 | 16 | .
CASSFAGLLNTEAFF | TGCGCCAGCAGTTTTGCGGGCCTCTTGAACACTGAAGCTTTCTTT | . | TRBJ1-1 | TRBV5-1 | 15 | .
CSVDRGAEQYF | TGCAGCGTTGACAGGGGAGCCGAGCAGTACTTC | . | TRBJ2-7 | TRBV29-1 | 11 | .
CASSLDRNYGYTF | TGTGCCAGCAGTCTGGACAGAAACTATGGCTACACCTTC | . | TRBJ1-2 | TRBV28 | 13 | .
CASSSTRGSTGANVLTF | TGTGCCAGCTCCTCTACGCGCGGGAGTACTGGGGCCAACGTCCTGACTTTC | TRBD2 | TRBJ2-6 | TRBV18 | 17 | .
CASSPATTGRGGYTF | TGTGCCAGCAGTCCTGCCACGACAGGGCGGGGTGGCTACACCTTC | TRBD1 | TRBJ1-2 | TRBV28 | 15 | .
CASSRLTGTRFGGYTF | TGTGCCAGCAGCAGGCTCACAGGAACCCGTTTTGGTGGCTACACCTTC | . | TRBJ1-2 | TRBV5-4 | 16 | .
CASRGQGSYEQYF | TGTGCCAGCAGGGGACAGGGCTCCTACGAGCAGTACTTC | TRBD1 | TRBJ2-7 | TRBV6-1 | 13 | once
CASSYSGGGQPQHF | TGTGCCAGCAGTTATTCAGGGGGTGGTCAGCCCCAGCATTTT | TRBD1 | TRBJ1-5 | TRBV6-6 | 14 | few
CASSRSSYNEQFF | TGTGCCAGCAGTCGGAGCTCCTACAATGAGCAGTTCTTC | . | TRBJ2-1 | TRBV11-2 | 13 | .
CGGGGNGRYTF | TGTGGAGGGGGGGGAAACGGGCGGTACACCTTC | . | TRBJ1-2 | TRBV28 | 11 | .
CASSPLENEKLFF | TGTGCCAGCTCACCATTGGAGAATGAAAAACTGTTTTTT | . | TRBJ1-4 | TRBV18 | 13 | .
CASSLYGIKDTQYF | TGTGCCAGCAGTTTATACGGGATTAAAGATACGCAGTATTTT | . | TRBJ2-3 | TRBV27 | 14 | .
CASRGQGNQPQHF | TGTGCCAGCAGGGGACAGGGCAATCAGCCCCAGCATTTT | TRBD1 | TRBJ1-5 | TRBV6-5 | 13 | medium-sized
CASWPPGQGDYEQYF | TGTGCCAGCTGGCCACCGGGACAGGGGGATTACGAGCAGTACTTC | TRBD1 | TRBJ2-7 | TRBV5-5 | 15 | few
CASSKTDREAFF | TGTGCCAGCAGCAAGACAGACAGAGAAGCTTTCTTT | . | TRBJ1-1 | TRBV21-1 | 12 | .
CAISGALGSHEQFF | TGTGCCATCAGTGGAGCCCTTGGGAGCCATGAGCAGTTCTTC | . | TRBJ2-1 | TRBV10-3 | 14 | few